Below, 26 T cell receptor beta chains from the same sample are listed, as sequenced in a study of T cell repertoires in cytomegalovirus infection (dated by TCRdb to the late 2010s). TCRdb shows the sequencer as Illumina HiSeq 1500. TCRdb passed the public sequencing reads through fastp at Q25 and MiXCR, retaining productive beta sequences. Duplicate CDR3 protein sequences are folded into a single record with the most common DNA and genes. The sample yields 250,000 or so distinct CDR3 sequences; about 18% were counted once. The leading ten clones occupy roughly 45% of the sample. The sequenced material came from CD8+ T cells from PBMCs. These receptors all stem from a human donor in good health (CMV status not recorded). Some clones in this sample may be carry-over from other donors' samples.

The chain links TRBV15 to TRBJ2-1, with D perhaps assigned TRBD1 or TRBD2 (5 bases each). V lost 9 bases and J lost 10, with 19 bases in between. CDR1 is LNHNV, CDR2 YYDKDF, per germline (reference sequence). The CDR3 is 13 amino acids. The DNA for the CDR3 is TGTGCCACTATCCCGGGACCCCAAACAGAGCAGTTCTTC. This sequence encodes CATIPGPQTEQFF.

The J gene is TRBJ2-2, the V gene TRBV12-3 or TRBV12-4; TRBD1 might be the D (5 bases). The CDR3 contains 15 residues. The V gene lost 2 bases and the J gene lost 4 bases, with 11 bases spanning the gap. The CDR3 nucleotides read TGTGCCAGCAGTTTAACCAGGGCCGGCACCGGGGAGCTGTTTTTT. This sequence encodes CASSLTRAGTGELFF.

Ten or more counts support this clonotype. The chain is built from TRBV14 and TRBJ2-7, with D perhaps TRBD2 (6 bases). Trimming removed 0 bases at V and 2 bases at J, with 11 bases between. Germline CDR1 and CDR2: SGHDN and FVKESK. This CDR3 is built from 15 residues. The CDR3 bases are TGTGCCAGCAGCCAAGAGGCCCGGAGGGCCTACGAGCAGTACTTC. This codes for CASSQEARRAYEQYF.

The V and J genes are TRBV20-1 and TRBJ2-3; TRBD2 aligns across 11 bases. The ends lost 5 bases at V and 2 bases at J; junction bases unmatched: 6. CDR3 length equals 15 residues. CDR1 DFQATT and CDR2 SNEGSKA come from the germline V gene (reference sequence). CDR3 in DNA: TGCAGTGCTCGCCTTAGCGGGGGGGCCACAGATACGCAGTATTTT. Translation: CSARLSGGATDTQYF.

The rearrangement links TRBV10-3 to TRBJ2-7, with 10 bases aligning to TRBD1. Germline CDR1 reads ENHRY; CDR2 reads SYGVKD. The V segment lost 6 bases and the J segment 2 bases; nucleotides outside the gene matches: 7. The CDR3 is 15 residues long. For the CDR3, the DNA is TGTGCCATCAGCGGGACAGGGGATGACCCCTACGAGCAGTACTTC. This sequence encodes CAISGTGDDPYEQYF.

This rearrangement joins TRBV7-8 to TRBJ1-2; 9 nucleotides line up with TRBD1. Germline CDR1 reads SGHVS; CDR2 reads FQNEAQ. The V gene end was trimmed by 5 bases and the J gene end by 3 bases; junction bases not matched to a gene: 13. The CDR3 spans 17 residues. The CDR3, as DNA: TGTGCCAGCAGCAGCTCCAAGGAGGACAGGGGAGACTATGGCTACACCTTC. Translated: CASSSSKEDRGDYGYTF.

As to this clonotype: The junction and the germline gene differ at one end; a read error may be behind it. This sequence joins TRBV5-3 and TRBJ2-5, with TRBD1 identical over 9 bases. TRBV5-3 is an ORF, and what it does is uncertain. The CDR3 spans 15 residues. The CDR3, as DNA: TGTGCCAGCAGCTTGACAGGGGGTCCCCAAGAGACCCAGTACTTC. Translated: CASSLTGGPQETQYF.

In its sample, this clonotype was seen many times. The rearrangement joins TRBV12-3 or TRBV12-4 to TRBJ1-1, with D possibly matching TRBD1 (6 bases). The CDR3 is 12 amino acids. Trimming stripped 6 bases from V and 4 bases from J, with 9 bases between. In DNA, the CDR3 is TGTGCCAGCAGCCGGACAGTCACTGAAGCTTTCTTT. As protein: CASSRTVTEAFF.

The chain employs TRBV5-1 and TRBJ1-1, with 10 bases lining up with TRBD1. The CDR3 consists of 14 residues. Germline values: CDR1 SGHRS, CDR2 YFSETQ. J lost 7 bases, V lost 2 bases, and 5 bases had no gene match. The CDR3 sequence: CASSLPGQGFEAFF. The CDR3 region has the DNA TGCGCCAGCAGCTTACCGGGACAGGGGTTTGAAGCTTTCTTT.

There are many counts of this clonotype. The chain is built from TRBV6-2 or TRBV6-3 and TRBJ2-7; D may be TRBD1 or TRBD2 (6 bases each). CDR1 and CDR2 (germline): MNHEY, SVGEGT. The CDR3 totals 14 residues. The V end was cut by 0 bases, the J end by 5 bases, with 11 bases between. The CDR3 protein is CASSYSPGADEQYF. CDR3 coding DNA: TGTGCCAGCAGTTACTCACCGGGGGCCGACGAGCAGTACTTC.

This clonotype appeared a single time. A read error may be the cause here, since a much bigger clone is one base away. This chain links TRBV7-2 with TRBJ1-1; D unresolved. The CDR3 length is 15 residues. V was shortened by 1 base and J by 2 bases, with 11 bases between the two germline ends. Germline V gives CDR1 SGHTA, CDR2 FQGNSA. The CDR3, as DNA: TGTGCCAGCAGCTTAGGGGTGTGGGGAAACACTGAAGCTTTCTTT. Its protein product is CASSLGVWGNTEAFF.

This clonotype was counted a few times. The rearrangement links TRBV2 to TRBJ2-7; 8 bases map to TRBD2. Germline assignment: CDR1 SNHLY and CDR2 FYNNEI. J gave up 1 base and V 4 bases, and 12 bases lay outside the gene matches. The CDR3 is made up of 17 amino acids. In nucleotides, the CDR3 is TGTGCCAGCAGTGGGACTAGCCCGGACCGACGTTCCTACGAGCAGTACTTC. Translated, it gives CASSGTSPDRRSYEQYF.

This clonotype was recorded at least ten times. The V and J genes are TRBV7-2 and TRBJ2-6; D gene unclear. Trimming shortened V by 2 bases and J by 0 bases, and 14 bases separated the two germline ends. This CDR3 has 18 amino acids. Germline V gene sequence: CDR1 SGHTA, CDR2 FQGNSA. CDR3 protein: CASSLYGPAGSGANVLTF. The CDR3 bases are TGTGCCAGCAGCTTATACGGTCCGGCCGGCTCTGGGGCCAACGTCCTGACTTTC.

This clonotype was seen many times. This chain connects TRBV6-5 to TRBJ2-1; TRBD1 matches 7 bases. This CDR3 has 14 amino acids. CDR1 and CDR2 (germline): MNHEY, SVGAGI. V trimming: 6 bases; J trimming: 2 bases; junction bases outside the gene matches: 4. This CDR3 is CASRQGSTYNEQFF. The CDR3 DNA reads TGTGCCAGCAGACAGGGGTCCACCTACAATGAGCAGTTCTTC.

This chain links TRBV6-5 with TRBJ1-4; D gene unclear. Matching the DNA end better, TRBJ2-2 makes the J call doubtful. CDR3 length equals 11 residues. The germline V gene encodes CDR1 MNHEY and CDR2 SVGAGI. This CDR3 is CASRQGRELFF. Written as DNA, the CDR3 is TGTGCCAGCAGGCAAGGTCGGGAGCTGTTTTTT.

The sample holds many counts of this clonotype. J is TRBJ1-1 and V is TRBV10-3; D gene ambiguous. CDR1 ENHRY and CDR2 SYGVKD come from the germline V gene. The CDR3 loop spans 16 amino acids. Trimming cost V 3 bases and J 7 bases, with 21 bases left between them. CDR3 sequence (DNA): TGTGCCATCAGTGACCCGAACCCCCTCAAGCAGATTGAAGCTTTCTTT. Its translation is CAISDPNPLKQIEAFF.

Ten or more counts support this clonotype. The rearrangement joins TRBV7-8 to TRBJ1-2, with D unclear. Trimming left V 2 bases short and J 0 bases short, with 13 bases between. The CDR3 spans 16 residues. Germline CDR1 reads SGHVS; CDR2 reads FQNEAQ. CDR3: CASSLMGRPSNYGYTF. The DNA of the CDR3 is TGTGCCAGCAGCTTAATGGGCAGACCGTCTAACTATGGCTACACCTTC. Full variable domain (rest looked up from reference TRBV7-8 and TRBJ1-2): GAGVSQSPRYKVAKRGQDVALRCDPISGHVSLFWYQQALGQGPEFLTYFQNEAQLDKSGLPSDRFFAERPEGSVSTLKIQRTQQEDSAVYLCASSLMGRPSNYGYTFGSGTRLTVV.

This clonotype was seen repeatedly, ten times or more. This sequence joins TRBV12-3 or TRBV12-4 and TRBJ1-2, with D perhaps matching TRBD1 (6 bases). This CDR3 region has 15 residues. V lost 5 bases and J lost 1, with 14 bases in between. The CDR3 sequence: CASSVVTGLNYGYTF. The CDR3 DNA reads as TGTGCCAGCAGTGTAGTTACAGGGCTTAACTATGGCTACACCTTC.

This clonotype was detected once. The chain combines TRBV10-3 with TRBJ1-1; D remains unclear. V lost 7 bases and J 1 base, leaving 13 bases between the germline ends. The CDR3 totals 14 residues. In germline, CDR1 is ENHRY, CDR2 SYGVKD. This CDR3 reads CAITPIPQNTEAFF. DNA of the CDR3: TGTGCCATCACGCCCATCCCTCAGAACACTGAAGCTTTCTTT.

This clonotype has at least ten counts. CDR3 region: CASSFEGPSTDTQYF. The CDR3 region has the DNA TGTGCCAGCAGTTTTGAGGGGCCTAGCACAGATACGCAGTATTTT. The gene calls are TRBV12-3 or TRBV12-4 and TRBJ2-3; D possibly matches TRBD1 or TRBD2 (5 bases each). V dropped 3 bases and J dropped 0 bases, with 10 bases sitting between them. The CDR3 has 15 residues.

This clonotype was seen at least ten times. The gene calls are TRBV7-9 and TRBJ2-7, with 12 bases matching TRBD2. The germline V gene encodes CDR1 SEHNR and CDR2 FQNEAQ (reference sequence). This CDR3 is 15 amino acids long. After removal of 4 bases from V and 4 bases from J, the junction contained 5 bases not matched to a gene. CDR3 amino acids: CASSSTLAGGYEQYF. The CDR3, as DNA: TGTGCCAGCAGCTCCACACTAGCGGGGGGTTACGAGCAGTACTTC.

This clonotype was observed a handful of times. The chain recombines TRBV27 with TRBJ2-1; D uncertain. The CDR3 is made up of 14 amino acids. Germline assignment: CDR1 MNHEY and CDR2 SMNVEV (reference sequence). The ends were cut back, 5 bases at V and 0 bases at J, with 8 bases in the middle. Here the CDR3 reads CASSKALSYNEQFF. In nucleotides, the CDR3 is TGTGCCAGCAGTAAGGCCCTCTCCTACAATGAGCAGTTCTTC.

The chain joins TRBV28 to TRBJ2-7; 11 nucleotides line up with TRBD2. With 2 bases clipped from V and 1 base from J, the junction kept 13 bases outside the gene matches. This CDR3 is 19 amino acids long. Germline V gene data show CDR1 as MDHEN and CDR2 as SYDVKM. The CDR3 is CASSLPPRVAGGPSYEQYF. The CDR3 DNA sequence: TGTGCCAGCAGTTTACCCCCCCGTGTAGCGGGGGGGCCATCCTACGAGCAGTACTTC.

There are many counts of this clonotype. The CDR3 is CASSLRDRQQETQYF. The CDR3 DNA follows: TGTGCCAGCAGCCTCCGGGACAGGCAACAAGAGACCCAGTACTTC. J is TRBJ2-5 and V is TRBV7-9; 8 bases align to TRBD1. The CDR3 loop spans 15 amino acids. The V gene's germline CDR1 is SEHNR and CDR2 FQNEAQ (reference sequence). V gave up 5 bases and J gave up 2 bases; unmatched junction bases: 7.

This clonotype was recorded at least ten times. The V and J genes are TRBV28 and TRBJ1-1; a possible D gene is TRBD1 (6 bases). CDR3 length: 14 residues. The V gene's germline CDR1 is MDHEN and CDR2 SYDVKM. The V end was cut by 2 bases, the J end by 6 bases, with 13 bases between. DNA of the CDR3: TGTGCCAGCAGTTTAACAGGGAGAGGCCCTGAAGCTTTCTTT. Translation: CASSLTGRGPEAFF.

The V and J genes are TRBV2 and TRBJ2-7; D gene uncertain. The CDR3 covers 14 residues. The germline CDR1 and CDR2 sequences are SNHLY and FYNNEI. Trimming removed 3 bases from V and 2 bases from J, with 11 bases in between. The CDR3 sequence is CASSENGRTYEQYF. The CDR3 DNA reads TGTGCCAGCAGTGAGAATGGGCGGACCTACGAGCAGTACTTC.